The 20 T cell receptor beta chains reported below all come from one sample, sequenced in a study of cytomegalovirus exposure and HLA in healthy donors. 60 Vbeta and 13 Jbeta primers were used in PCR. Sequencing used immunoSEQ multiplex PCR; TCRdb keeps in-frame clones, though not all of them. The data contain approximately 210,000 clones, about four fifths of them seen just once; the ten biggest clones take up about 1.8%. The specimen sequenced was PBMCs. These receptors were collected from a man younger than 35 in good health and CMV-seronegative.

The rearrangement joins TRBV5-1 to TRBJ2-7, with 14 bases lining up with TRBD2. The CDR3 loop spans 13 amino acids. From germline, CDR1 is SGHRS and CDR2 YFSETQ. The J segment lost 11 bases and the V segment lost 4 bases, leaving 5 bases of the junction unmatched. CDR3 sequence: CASSTGTSGSEYF. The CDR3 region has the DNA TGCGCCAGCAGCACAGGGACTAGCGGGAGCGAGTACTTC.

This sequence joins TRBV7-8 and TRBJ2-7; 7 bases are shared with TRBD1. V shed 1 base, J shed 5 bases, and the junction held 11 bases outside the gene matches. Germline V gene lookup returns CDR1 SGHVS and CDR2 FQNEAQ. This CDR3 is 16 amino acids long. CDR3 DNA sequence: TGTGCCAGCAGCTTAGGGAGCCAGGGGGTTTTCAACGAGCAGTACTTC. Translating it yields CASSLGSQGVFNEQYF.

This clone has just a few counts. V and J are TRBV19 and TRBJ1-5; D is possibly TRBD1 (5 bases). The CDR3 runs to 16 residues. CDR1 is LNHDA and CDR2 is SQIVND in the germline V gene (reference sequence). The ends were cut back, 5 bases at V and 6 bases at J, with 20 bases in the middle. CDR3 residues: CASSGVGGRASQPQHF. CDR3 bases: TGTGCCAGTAGTGGCGTGGGGGGGAGGGCGAGTCAGCCCCAGCATTTT. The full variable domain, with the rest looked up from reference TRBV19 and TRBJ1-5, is DGGITQSPKYLFRKEGQNVTLSCEQNLNHDAMYWYRQDPGQGLRLIYYSQIVNDFQKGDIAEGYSVSREKKESFPLTVTSAQKNPTAFYLCASSGVGGRASQPQHFGDGTRLSIL.

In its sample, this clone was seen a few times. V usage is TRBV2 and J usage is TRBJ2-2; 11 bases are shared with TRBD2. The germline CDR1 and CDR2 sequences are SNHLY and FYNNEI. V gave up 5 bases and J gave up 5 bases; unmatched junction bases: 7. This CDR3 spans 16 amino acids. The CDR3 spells CASSSLAGAYTGELFF. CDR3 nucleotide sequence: TGTGCCAGCAGTTCACTAGCGGGGGCATATACCGGGGAGCTGTTTTTT.

CDR3 sequence reads: CASSPPPVGRRLWSEQYF. In nucleotides, the CDR3 is TGTGCCAGCTCACCACCACCAGTAGGGCGGAGGCTCTGGAGTGAGCAGTACTTC. The chain links TRBV18 to TRBJ2-7, with a possible D match to TRBD2 (5 bases). The CDR3 contains 18 residues. V lost 0 bases and J lost 7, with 25 bases in between. Germline loops: CDR1 KGHSH, CDR2 LQKENI.

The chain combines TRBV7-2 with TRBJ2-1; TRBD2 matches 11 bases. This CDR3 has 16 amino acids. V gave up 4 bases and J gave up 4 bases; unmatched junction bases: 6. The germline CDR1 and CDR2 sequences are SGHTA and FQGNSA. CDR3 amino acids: CASSWTGTSGYNEQFF. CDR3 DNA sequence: TGTGCCAGCAGCTGGACCGGGACTAGCGGATACAATGAGCAGTTCTTC.

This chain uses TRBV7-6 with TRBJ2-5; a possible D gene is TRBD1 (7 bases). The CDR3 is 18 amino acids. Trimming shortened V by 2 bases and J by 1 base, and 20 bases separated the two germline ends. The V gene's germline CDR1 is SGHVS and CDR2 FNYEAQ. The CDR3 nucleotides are TGTGCCAGCAGCTTATTGTTCCGCCGCGGGACAGCCCAAGAGACCCAGTACTTC. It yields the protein CASSLLFRRGTAQETQYF.

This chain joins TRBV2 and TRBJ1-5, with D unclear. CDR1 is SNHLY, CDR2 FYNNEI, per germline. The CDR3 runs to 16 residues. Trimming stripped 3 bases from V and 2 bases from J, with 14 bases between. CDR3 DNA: TGTGCCAGCAGTGACAGGTACCCCGAGCGCAATCAGCCCCAGCATTTT. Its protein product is CASSDRYPERNQPQHF.

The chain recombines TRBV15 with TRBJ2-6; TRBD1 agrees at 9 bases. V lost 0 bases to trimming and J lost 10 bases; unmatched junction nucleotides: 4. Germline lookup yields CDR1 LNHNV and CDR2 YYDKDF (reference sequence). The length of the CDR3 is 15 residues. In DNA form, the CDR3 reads TGTGCCACCAGCAGAGATATGGGACAGGGTAACGTCCTGACTTTC. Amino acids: CATSRDMGQGNVLTF.

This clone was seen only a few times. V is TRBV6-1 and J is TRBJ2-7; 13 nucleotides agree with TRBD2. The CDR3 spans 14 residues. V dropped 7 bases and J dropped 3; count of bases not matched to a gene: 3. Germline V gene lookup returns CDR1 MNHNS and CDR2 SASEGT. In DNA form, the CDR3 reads TGTGCCAGCACTGGACTAGCGGGAGTCTACGAGCAGTACTTC. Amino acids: CASTGLAGVYEQYF.

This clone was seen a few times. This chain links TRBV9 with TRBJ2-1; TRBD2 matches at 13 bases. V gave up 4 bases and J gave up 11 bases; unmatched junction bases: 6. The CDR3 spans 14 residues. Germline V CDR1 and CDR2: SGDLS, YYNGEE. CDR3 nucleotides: TGTGCCAGCAGCATGGGACTAGCGGGGAGGAAGCAGTTCTTC. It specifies CASSMGLAGRKQFF.

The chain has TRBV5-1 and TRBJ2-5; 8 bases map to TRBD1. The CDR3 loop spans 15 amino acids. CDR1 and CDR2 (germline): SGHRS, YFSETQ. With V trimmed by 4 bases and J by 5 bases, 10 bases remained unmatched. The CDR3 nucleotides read TGCGCCAGCAGCGGGCAGACAGGGGCTCTGGAGACCCAGTACTTC. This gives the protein CASSGQTGALETQYF.

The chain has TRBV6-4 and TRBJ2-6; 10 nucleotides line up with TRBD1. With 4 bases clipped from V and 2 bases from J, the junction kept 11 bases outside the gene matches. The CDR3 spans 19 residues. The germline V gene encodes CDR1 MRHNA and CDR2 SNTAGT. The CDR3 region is CASSVRDRGQRAGANVLTF. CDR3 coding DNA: TGTGCCAGCAGTGTCCGGGACAGGGGACAGCGGGCTGGGGCCAACGTCCTGACTTTC.

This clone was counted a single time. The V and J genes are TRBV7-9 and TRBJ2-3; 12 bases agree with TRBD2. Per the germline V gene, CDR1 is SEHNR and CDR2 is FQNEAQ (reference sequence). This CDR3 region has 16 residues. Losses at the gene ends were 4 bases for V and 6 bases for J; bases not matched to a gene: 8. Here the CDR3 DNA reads TGTGCCAGCAGCTACCCGCTAGCGGGAGGGCCGGATACGCAGTATTTT. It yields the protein CASSYPLAGGPDTQYF.

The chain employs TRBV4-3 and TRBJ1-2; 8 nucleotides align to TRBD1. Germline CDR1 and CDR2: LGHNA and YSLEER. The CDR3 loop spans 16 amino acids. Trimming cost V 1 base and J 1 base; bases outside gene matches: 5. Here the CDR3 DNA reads TGCGCCAGCAGCCAAGTCTCCGGACAGGGTAACTATGGCTACACCTTC. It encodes CASSQVSGQGNYGYTF.

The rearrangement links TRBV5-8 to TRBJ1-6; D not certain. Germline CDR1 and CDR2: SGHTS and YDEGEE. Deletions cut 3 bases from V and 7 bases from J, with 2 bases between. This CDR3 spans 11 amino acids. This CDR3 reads CASSSNSPLHF. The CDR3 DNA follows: TGTGCCAGCAGCTCGAATTCACCCCTCCACTTT.

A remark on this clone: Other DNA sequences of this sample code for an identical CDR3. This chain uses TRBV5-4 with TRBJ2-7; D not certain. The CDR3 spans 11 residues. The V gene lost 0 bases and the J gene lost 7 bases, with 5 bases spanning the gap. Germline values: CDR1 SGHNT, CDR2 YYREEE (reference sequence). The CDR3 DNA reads TGTGCCAGCAGCTTGGACTCAGAGCAGTACTTC. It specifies CASSLDSEQYF.

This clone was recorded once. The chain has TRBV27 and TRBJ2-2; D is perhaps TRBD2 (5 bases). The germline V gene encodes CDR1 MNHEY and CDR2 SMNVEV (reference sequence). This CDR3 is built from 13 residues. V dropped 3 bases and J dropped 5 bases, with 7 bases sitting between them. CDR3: CASSFWETGELFF. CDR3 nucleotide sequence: TGTGCCAGCAGTTTTTGGGAGACCGGGGAGCTGTTTTTT.

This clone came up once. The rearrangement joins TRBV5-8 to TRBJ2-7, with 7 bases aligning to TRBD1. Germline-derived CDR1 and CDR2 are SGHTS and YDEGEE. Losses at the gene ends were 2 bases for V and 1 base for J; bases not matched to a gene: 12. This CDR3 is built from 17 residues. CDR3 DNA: TGTGCCAGCAGCTTAGTCCTGGGACAGATAGTGTCCTACGAGCAGTACTTC. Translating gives CASSLVLGQIVSYEQYF.

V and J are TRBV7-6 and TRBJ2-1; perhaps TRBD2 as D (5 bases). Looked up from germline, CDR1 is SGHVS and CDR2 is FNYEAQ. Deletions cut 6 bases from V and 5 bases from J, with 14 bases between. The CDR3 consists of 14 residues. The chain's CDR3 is CASSLRTVNNEQFF. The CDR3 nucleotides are TGTGCCAGCAGTCTTCGGACTGTAAACAATGAGCAGTTCTTC.